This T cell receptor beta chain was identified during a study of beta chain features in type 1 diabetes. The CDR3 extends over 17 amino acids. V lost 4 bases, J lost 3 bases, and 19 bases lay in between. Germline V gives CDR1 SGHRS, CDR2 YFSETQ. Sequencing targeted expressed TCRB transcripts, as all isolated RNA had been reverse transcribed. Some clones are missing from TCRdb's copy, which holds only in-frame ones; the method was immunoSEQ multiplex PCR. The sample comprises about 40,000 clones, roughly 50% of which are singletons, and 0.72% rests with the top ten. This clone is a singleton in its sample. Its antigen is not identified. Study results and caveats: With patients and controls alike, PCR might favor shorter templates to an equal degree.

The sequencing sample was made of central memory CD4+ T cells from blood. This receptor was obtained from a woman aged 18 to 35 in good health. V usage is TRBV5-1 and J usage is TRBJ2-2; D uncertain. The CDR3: CASSPWRGRDYTGELFF. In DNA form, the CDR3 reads TGCGCCAGCAGCCCGTGGCGAGGCAGAGACTACACCGGGGAGCTGTTTTTT.